The 22 T cell receptor beta chains given below trace back to one sample, sequenced in a study of spatial heterogeneity in lung cancer. Study outcomes and limitations: Mutation tallies in tumors tracked expanded intratumoral alpha and beta TCR counts.

This sample's time point: sample taken at primary tumor resection. TCRdb fed the 5' RACE reads into MiXCR, producing one record per CDR3 protein. The data contain some 7,800 distinct CDR3 sequences, approximately 7% of them singletons. These TCRs are of unknown antigen specificity. The sequencing used lung tumor tissue, collected at surgery. Receptor source: a male donor with early-stage non-small cell lung cancer.

Ten or more counts support this clonotype. The chain employs TRBV6-5 and TRBJ1-2, with a tentative D call TRBD1 (5 bases). Germline assignment: CDR1 MNHEY and CDR2 SVGAGI. This CDR3 contains 15 residues. Trimming took 2 bases from V and 4 from J, leaving 14 bases between them. The CDR3 DNA is TGTGCCAGCAGTTACGAGTGGGGGACGGGCTATGGCTACACCTTC. It yields the protein CASSYEWGTGYGYTF.

In its sample, this clonotype is large. The chain has TRBV4-2 and TRBJ2-1, with 12 nucleotides matching TRBD2. The germline gives CDR1 LGHNA, CDR2 YNFKEQ. CDR3 length: 15 amino acids. Unmatched junction bases numbered 4, after V lost 1 base and J lost 9 bases. CDR3 in DNA: TGTGCCAGCAGCCAAGGACTAGCGGGAGAAATTGAGCAGTTCTTC. Translating it yields CASSQGLAGEIEQFF.

Within the sample, this clonotype is medium-sized. The chain is built from TRBV5-4 and TRBJ2-7; 8 nucleotides align to TRBD2. The junction had 6 bases not matched to a gene; V was cut back by 4 bases and J by 6 bases. Germline values: CDR1 SGHNT, CDR2 YYREEE (reference sequence). CDR3 length equals 13 residues. The CDR3 protein is CASSRAAGVEQYF. CDR3 sequence (DNA): TGTGCCAGCAGCAGAGCAGCGGGAGTCGAGCAGTACTTC.

This clonotype is labeled medium-sized. The chain couples TRBV11-2 to TRBJ2-7, with D unclear. The CDR3 loop spans 13 amino acids. Germline loops: CDR1 SGHAT, CDR2 FQNNGV. V was cut by 1 base and J by 3 bases, with 7 bases left in between. CDR3 in DNA: TGTGCCAGCAGCTTAGGGTACAACTACGAGCAGTACTTC. Protein product: CASSLGYNYEQYF. Looking up the rest from reference TRBV11-2 and TRBJ2-7 gives the full variable domain: EAGVAQSPRYKIIEKRQSVAFWCNPISGHATLYWYQQILGQGPKLLIQFQNNGVVDDSQLPKDRFSAERLKGVDSTLKIQPAKLEDSAVYLCASSLGYNYEQYFGPGTRLTVT.

This clonotype is labeled large (0.1 to 1%). The V gene is TRBV12-3 or TRBV12-4, the J gene TRBJ2-3, with D uncertain. This CDR3 is 14 amino acids long. Trimming pared 3 bases from V and 6 bases from J, leaving 13 bases between. The CDR3 DNA sequence: TGTGCCAGCAGTTTGGTGTATAGTAGCGATACGCAGTATTTT. Translated: CASSLVYSSDTQYF.

This clonotype is labeled as medium-sized. The V and J genes are TRBV6-5 and TRBJ2-3, with D possibly TRBD2 on 5 matching bases. CDR3 length: 15 amino acids. The V end lost 7 bases, the J end lost 1 base, and 15 bases lay between the germline ends. CDR1 and CDR2 from the germline V gene are MNHEY and SVGAGI. Here the CDR3 reads CASTERVEGTDTQYF. CDR3 in DNA: TGTGCCAGCACCGAGAGGGTGGAGGGCACAGATACGCAGTATTTT.

The chain employs TRBV24-1 and TRBJ2-1; 9 bases line up with TRBD1. This CDR3 contains 16 residues. Germline CDR1 is KGHDR and CDR2 is SFDVKD. V lost 4 bases and J lost 6; bases outside the gene matches: 9. The CDR3: CATSDLGSGQGNEQFF. The CDR3 coding sequence is TGTGCCACCAGTGACCTTGGGTCGGGACAGGGCAATGAGCAGTTCTTC.

This clonotype is medium-sized by share. The chain employs TRBV7-9 and TRBJ2-3; the match to TRBD2 covers 7 bases. The CDR3 loop spans 17 amino acids. The germline CDR1 and CDR2 sequences are SEHNR and FQNEAQ (reference sequence). J lost 2 bases, V lost 1 base, and 9 bases had no gene match. CDR3 bases: TGTGCCAGCAGCTTAGGGGGAGGGATTTCCTACACAGATACGCAGTATTTT. It yields the protein CASSLGGGISYTDTQYF.

This clonotype has ten or more counts. The gene calls are TRBV28 and TRBJ2-7; possibly TRBD1 or TRBD2 for D (5 bases each). This CDR3 has 15 residues. The V gene's germline CDR1 is MDHEN and CDR2 SYDVKM. V lost 6 bases, J lost 0 bases, and 15 bases lay in between. The CDR3 DNA follows: TGTGCCAGCAGCAGCCCCGGGGACCCCTCCTACGAGCAGTACTTC. This translates into CASSSPGDPSYEQYF. The whole variable domain, filled in from reference TRBV28 and TRBJ2-7, reads DVKVTQSSRYLVKRTGEKVFLECVQDMDHENMFWYRQDPGLGLRLIYFSYDVKMKEKGDIPEGYSVSREKKERFSLILESASTNQTSMYLCASSSPGDPSYEQYFGPGTRLTVT.

This clonotype is medium-sized in the sample. V is TRBV5-1 and J is TRBJ2-2, with TRBD1 as a possible D gene (5 bases). Germline-derived CDR1 and CDR2 are SGHRS and YFSETQ. The V end lost 1 base, the J end lost 7 bases, and 14 bases lay between the germline ends. CDR3 length: 15 residues. Here the CDR3 DNA reads TGCGCCAGCAGCTTGAGCAGGGCCGCTGGCGGGGAGCTGTTTTTT. Translated, it gives CASSLSRAAGGELFF.

The rearrangement links TRBV9 to TRBJ2-2; no clear D. The germline V gene encodes CDR1 SGDLS and CDR2 YYNGEE. V lost 1 base and J 4 bases, leaving 8 bases between the germline ends. The CDR3 loop spans 14 amino acids. The CDR3 bases are TGTGCCAGCAGCGTACACCCGGGCACCGGGGAGCTGTTTTTT. Residues: CASSVHPGTGELFF. Looking up the rest from reference TRBV9 and TRBJ2-2 gives the full variable domain: DSGVTQTPKHLITATGQRVTLRCSPRSGDLSVYWYQQSLDQGLQFLIQYYNGEERAKGNILERFSAQQFPDLHSELNLSSLELGDSALYFCASSVHPGTGELFFGEGSRLTVL.

The rearrangement links TRBV24-1 to TRBJ2-2; possible D gene TRBD1, 6 bases. The ends were cut back, 5 bases at V and 6 bases at J, with 15 bases in the middle. The CDR3 length is 15 residues. Germline CDR1 is KGHDR and CDR2 is SFDVKD. CDR3 residues: CATSASAGAPGELFF. CDR3 sequence (DNA): TGTGCCACCAGTGCATCGGCAGGGGCCCCCGGGGAGCTGTTTTTT.

Ten or more counts support this clonotype. This chain connects TRBV24-1 to TRBJ1-3, with TRBD1 as a possible D gene (6 bases). V lost 5 bases, J lost 1 base, and 8 bases lay in between. This CDR3 is 14 amino acids long. In germline, CDR1 is KGHDR, CDR2 SFDVKD. The CDR3 reads CATSGGGSGNTIYF. CDR3 DNA sequence: TGTGCCACCAGTGGAGGGGGTTCTGGAAACACCATATATTTT.

This clonotype was observed at least ten times. The J gene is TRBJ2-4, the V gene TRBV28; the D call may be TRBD1 or TRBD2 (5 bases each). Per germline, CDR1 MDHEN and CDR2 SYDVKM. The V gene lost 3 bases and the J gene lost 3 bases, with 12 bases spanning the gap. The CDR3 has 15 residues. The CDR3 loop reads CASSFRGSYKNIQYF. In DNA form, the CDR3 reads TGTGCCAGCAGTTTCCGGGGCTCTTACAAAAACATTCAGTACTTC.

In its sample, this clonotype ranks as medium-sized (0.01 to 0.1%). The rearrangement uses TRBV6-2 or TRBV6-3 and TRBJ1-1; D gene uncertain. In germline, CDR1 is MNHEY, CDR2 SVGEGT. Trimming left V 4 bases short and J 4 bases short, with 7 bases between. The CDR3 has 12 residues. The CDR3 DNA reads as TGTGCCAGCAGTTCACTAGCCACTGAAGCTTTCTTT. This codes for CASSSLATEAFF.

At least ten counts were recorded for this clonotype. The chain recombines TRBV7-2 with TRBJ2-1, with 7 bases identical to TRBD2. The CDR3 extends over 15 amino acids. V dropped 3 bases and J dropped 2; count of bases not matched to a gene: 4. The germline CDR1 and CDR2 sequences are SGHTA and FQGNSA. CDR3 sequence: CASSLAGVTYNEQFF. The DNA of the CDR3 is TGTGCCAGCAGCTTGGCGGGGGTCACCTACAATGAGCAGTTCTTC.

This clonotype was observed many times. CDR3 nucleotides: TGCGCCAGCGCACTAGCGGGAGACGCAGATACGCAGTATTTT. Translating it yields CASALAGDADTQYF. V gene TRBV5-1 combines with J gene TRBJ2-3; 11 nucleotides line up with TRBD2. Germline V gene data show CDR1 as SGHRS and CDR2 as YFSETQ. This CDR3 has 14 amino acids. J was trimmed by 4 bases and V by 7 bases; bases with no gene match: 5.

This clonotype was seen at least ten times. The chain links TRBV27 to TRBJ2-2; 8 nucleotides align to TRBD2. After removal of 4 bases from V and 7 bases from J, the junction contained 8 bases not matched to a gene. The CDR3 length is 15 residues. Per germline, CDR1 MNHEY and CDR2 SMNVEV (reference sequence). CDR3 bases: TGTGCCAGCAGTTCCGGGACTAGAGAAAGCGGGGAGCTGTTTTTT. This encodes CASSSGTRESGELFF.

This chain uses TRBV6-9 with TRBJ1-5, with TRBD1 identical over 11 bases. The V gene's germline CDR1 is MNHGY and CDR2 SVAAGI. The CDR3 has 15 amino acids. The J segment lost 5 bases and the V segment lost 4 bases, leaving 4 bases of the junction unmatched. CDR3 DNA: TGTGCCAGCAGTTTCCGGGACAGGGGGGATCAGCCCCAGCATTTT. It encodes CASSFRDRGDQPQHF.

This clonotype occurred many times. This rearrangement joins TRBV6-2 or TRBV6-3 to TRBJ2-7; 8 bases are a match to TRBD1. The length of the CDR3 is 15 residues. J lost 2 bases, V lost 5 bases, and 8 bases had no gene match. Germline V gene data show CDR1 as MNHEY and CDR2 as SVGEGT. CDR3 sequence: CASSHPGQAPYEQYF. CDR3 in DNA: TGTGCCAGCAGTCACCCGGGACAGGCCCCCTACGAGCAGTACTTC.

This clonotype was counted at least ten times. The V call is TRBV30, the J call TRBJ2-2; TRBD1 or TRBD2 may be the D gene (5 bases each). The V and J ends lost 3 bases and 4 bases respectively, with 12 bases between them. This CDR3 comprises 14 residues. Germline V gene data show CDR1 as GTSNPN and CDR2 as SVGIG (reference sequence). Here the CDR3 DNA reads TGTGCCTGGAGGGCAGGGAGCGGCACCGGGGAGCTGTTTTTT. Its protein is CAWRAGSGTGELFF.

By sample fraction, this clonotype is medium-sized. The J gene is TRBJ2-1, the V gene TRBV11-3, with TRBD2 matching over 8 bases. Germline lookup yields CDR1 SGHNT and CDR2 YENEEA. The junction had 18 bases not matched to a gene; V was cut back by 0 bases and J by 8 bases. There are 19 residues in the CDR3. The CDR3 region is CASSLDPGRVGGGRHEQFF. For the CDR3, the DNA is TGTGCCAGCAGCTTAGATCCCGGGAGGGTTGGCGGGGGGCGCCATGAGCAGTTCTTC.